The source of this TCR beta chain is a study of T cell repertoires in aging, cancer and after chemotherapy. The study, taken as a whole, reports: No conclusions about immunological memory after chemotherapy can be drawn from the repertoire data. Untreated cancer patients had significantly lower blood TCR diversity than age-matched healthy donors.

CDR3 length equals 16 residues. From germline, CDR1 is GTSNPN and CDR2 SVGIG (reference sequence). Unmatched junction bases numbered 8, after V lost 5 bases and J lost 4 bases. TCR beta rearrangements were amplified from peripheral blood genomic DNA. About this clonotype itself: Its cognate antigen is unknown.

Rearranged V-D-J TRB sequences were amplified with a mixed TRB-A/B primer pool. TCRdb fed the multiplex PCR reads into MiXCR, producing one record per CDR3 protein. The sample has thousands of distinct CDR3 sequences; about 38% are singletons. The chain joins TRBV30 to TRBJ2-3, with 14 nucleotides matching TRBD2. What was sequenced was blood. The clonotype was recovered from a human donor with a solid tumor. Here the CDR3 DNA reads TGTGCCTGGGGGATTGGGACTAGCGGGAGTTCAGATACGCAGTATTTT. Translated: CAWGIGTSGSSDTQYF. The full variable domain, rest sourced from reference TRBV30 and TRBJ2-3, is SQTIHQWPATLVQPVGSPLSLECTVEGTSNPNLYWYRQAAGRGLQLLFYSVGIGQISSEVPQNLSASRPQDRQFILSSKKLLLSDSGFYLCAWGIGTSGSSDTQYFGPGTRLTVL.